What follows is one T cell receptor beta chain and its context. Trimming removed 6 bases at V and 8 bases at J, with 16 bases between. From germline, CDR1 is MDHEN and CDR2 SYDVKM. This CDR3 comprises 14 residues. This specimen belongs to a study of blood T cell repertoires in COVID-19. In the study overall: Sources were T cells, B-cell-depleted T cells, or PBMCs; the material itself was cDNA or gDNA.

Participants were placed into cohorts based on the clinical history they reported. Produced via immunoSEQ multiplex PCR; TCRdb's table is partial and in-frame only. The data hold roughly 200,000 clones, with roughly 80% observed a single time. The J gene is TRBJ1-4, the V gene TRBV28; a weak D match, TRBD1 (6 bases). Source material: PBMCs or T cells enriched from blood (not recorded which). The sequence was obtained from a woman aged 55-70 years with acute COVID-19. The CDR3 DNA sequence: TGTGCCAGCAGCCTAGGGGGGGCTGGGGAAAAACTGTTTTTT. Translation gives CASSLGGAGEKLFF.